This T cell receptor (beta chain) is from a study of Graves' ophthalmopathy and Graves' hyperthyroidism. About the study: At initial diagnosis, peripheral blood was obtained, and this preceded any treatment.

The study enrolled ophthalmopathy donors with moderate-to-severe activity, CAS ≥3, NOSPECS ≥4 and duration under 3 months. PBMCs came from 10 ml of fresh peripheral blood. Findings and limits, study-wide: Blood was where most expanded thyroid clonotypes above 0.001 frequency also turned up.

Note on this clonotype: Its matching antigen is unknown.

Trimming removed 6 bases from V and 6 bases from J, with 11 bases in between. CDR3 length: 12 amino acids. The authors amplified TCR beta CDR3 regions from RNA transcripts. Scientists carried out first-round RT-PCR using HTBI primers and then a second-round multiplex PCR. TCRdb used MiXCR to reprocess the multiplex PCR reads, holding one entry per CDR3 protein. The table lists hundreds of thousands of distinct CDR3 sequences, approximately 15% of them singletons. Sequencing was carried out using blood. V gene TRBV12-3 or TRBV12-4 combines with J gene TRBJ1-1; no clear D gene. The sequence was collected from a woman in her 30s with Graves' ophthalmopathy. CDR3 nucleotide sequence: TGTGCCAGCAGCCTCGTCCCCTCTGAAGCTTTCTTT. It translates to CASSLVPSEAFF.